This TCR beta chain was profiled in a study of neoadjuvant anti-PD-1 for oral cavity cancer (dated by TCRdb to about 2021). Notes on the research overall: Patients mostly received three to four biweekly doses of nivolumab at 3 mg/kg before curative-intent surgical resection. Patients without progression received a fourth nivolumab dose around day 43 and underwent definitive surgical resection on days 50-56. Under RECIST 1.1, patients with complete response, partial response or stable disease were classed as responders, and patients with progression were classed as non-responders. There were 12 patients in the parent correlative cohort, and the response rate was around 35%.

Survey sequencing of tumors used two replicates per sample, and the tumor libraries mostly started from 4.5 to 5 ug of input genomic DNA. TCRbeta libraries were prepared with the immunoSEQ hsTCRbeta kit according to the manufacturer's instructions. An Illumina NovaSeq 6000 S4 flow cell was used to sequence the final libraries, which had first been combined to 3 nM. On the authors' methods: The immunoSEQ Analyzer was used for raw data preprocessing and quality control. The analysis was restricted to productive rearrangements, with each unique CDR3 amino acid sequence defining a clonotype. Repertoire clonality was estimated as the Gini-Simpson index, which was calculated using the R package tcR. Student's t test was used to compare Gini indices, while Pearson correlation assessed associations with tumor size change. TCRdb stores this immuneACCESS table with in-frame sequences only. Part of the clones is absent; in the studies checked, under half of the shortfall reflects unresolved V genes, and no reason is known for the rest. V, J and clone size derive from that table, while D and trimming were established from the DNA sequence. The sample table shows thousands of clones, and 47% are seen once. Roughly a quarter of the sample lies in the top ten.

The sample's time point label, decoded: before neoadjuvant nivolumab. None of the patients had received prior systemic or radiation treatment, and all were newly diagnosed with stage II-IVA oral cavity squamous cell carcinoma. The cohort consisted of patients with HPV-negative, locally advanced oral cavity squamous cell carcinoma. The samples were obtained from a longitudinal correlative study of a single-arm phase II trial testing neoadjuvant nivolumab in oral cavity squamous cell carcinoma. Genomic DNA-based TCRbeta sequencing was performed on subject-matched pre- and post-treatment PBMCs and tumors from three responders and three non-responders. The Maxwell RSC DNA from Tissue kit was used to isolate genomic DNA from tumor tissue. The CDR3 numbers 17 residues from cysteine through phenylalanine. Left in the record is the CDR3 DNA by itself, 51 bases read in frame from the first base. The germline V gene (reference sequence) supplies CDR1 SEHNR and CDR2 FQNEAQ. From V the trimming removes 5 bases and from J it removes 8 bases, while the gene matches leave 13 bases of the junction unaccounted for.

Study-level results and caveats: A higher pretreatment blood Treg/Th17 ratio correlated with both higher pretreatment blood TCRbeta clonality and lower post-treatment tumor TCRbeta clonality. TCR analyses included only a few patients per response group, and the authors called for larger cohorts for validation. Larger post-treatment sizes of preexisting intratumoral clones correlated with greater tumor shrinkage, suggesting expansion of preexisting clones contributed to response.

Concerning this clone itself: Its antigen specificity is not known. No base qualities exist here, and no much larger clone lies one base off it.

Source: tumor tissue, taken before nivolumab (anti-PD-1) treatment. Rearrangement joined TRBV7-9 to TRBJ2-4; 12 bases in between match TRBD1. The TCR originated in a person aged 35-79 years with oral cavity squamous cell carcinoma. The CDR3: CASSRWDRGRGIDIQYF. The DNA sequence is given as TGTGCCAGCAGCCGATGGGACAGGGGGCGCGGAATAGACATTCAGTACTTC.